A single T cell receptor beta chain is shown here with its context. Participants were aged roughly 18 to 89 years, lived in 24 US areas, and enrolled virtually. Germline CDR1 and CDR2: LGHDT and YNNKEL (reference sequence). The CDR3 spans 16 residues. J was trimmed by 7 bases and V by 4 bases; bases with no gene match: 11. Only in-frame clones appear in the TCRdb table, and some are missing; sequencing was by immunoSEQ multiplex PCR. Of a few hundred thousand clones detected, about 85% appear once; the ten largest clones hold 2% to 3%. These data come from a study of blood T cell repertoires in COVID-19.

The TCR comes from a woman aged 45 to 65 who had recovered from COVID-19. The chain carries TRBV3-1 (or the pseudogene TRBV3-2) and TRBJ2-2, with 8 bases lining up with TRBD1. Material: PBMCs or T cells enriched from blood (not recorded which). The CDR3 is CASSPGVRQGRGELFF. In DNA form, the CDR3 reads TGTGCCAGCAGCCCGGGAGTGCGACAGGGGCGCGGGGAGCTGTTTTTT.